This is a list of T cell receptor beta chains from one sample in a study of blood T cell repertoires in COVID-19. Only in-frame clones appear in the TCRdb table, and some are missing; sequencing was by immunoSEQ multiplex PCR. The table has more than 100,000 clones, about 89% seen once; the top ten hold roughly a sixth. The sequenced sample was peripheral blood. The receptors here all came from a man in his fifties or sixties with active or convalescent COVID-19. The CDR3 runs from the conserved cysteine through the conserved F or W. D genes are given only for firm matches.

d_call j_call v_call cdr3_aa cdr3_nt
TRBD1 TRBJ2-2 TRBV5-6 CASSAGDSTGELFF TGTGCCAGCAGCGCCGGGGACAGCACCGGGGAGCTGTTTTTT
. TRBJ1-1 TRBV18 CASSGLSHAFF TGTGCCAGCTCAGGGCTTTCGCACGCTTTCTTT
TRBD1 TRBJ2-2 TRBV4-1 CASSQDLLTGGTGELFF TGCGCCAGCAGCCAAGATCTTTTGACAGGGGGTACCGGGGAGCTGTTTTTT
TRBD2 TRBJ2-1 TRBV24-1 CATSDAIGTSVRNEQFF TGTGCCACCAGTGATGCGATCGGGACTAGCGTCCGCAATGAGCAGTTCTTC
TRBD1 TRBJ1-2 TRBV6-1 CASSEAQGQGVYGYTF TGTGCCAGCAGTGAAGCGCAGGGGCAGGGGGTCTATGGCTACACCTTC
TRBD1 TRBJ1-2 TRBV5-4 CASSLRGPNYGYTF TGTGCCAGCAGCCTTAGGGGGCCGAACTATGGCTACACCTTC
. TRBJ1-5 TRBV5-6 CASSLWWQYNQPQHF TGTGCCAGCAGCTTGTGGTGGCAGTACAATCAGCCCCAGCATTTT
TRBD2 TRBJ2-1 TRBV27 CASSFRQRTSGSYNEQFF TGTGCCAGCAGTTTCCGGCAAAGGACTAGCGGGAGCTACAATGAGCAGTTCTTC
. TRBJ2-5 TRBV11-3 CASSPGGSGREVETQYF TGTGCCAGCAGCCCGGGGGGCAGCGGGCGTGAGGTAGAGACCCAGTACTTC
. TRBJ1-1 TRBV18 CASSPEENTEAFF TGTGCCAGCTCACCAGAGGAGAACACTGAAGCTTTCTTT
. TRBJ2-7 TRBV7-8 CASSLVGTRSSYEQYF TGTGCCAGCAGCTTAGTTGGCACACGAAGCTCCTACGAGCAGTACTTC
TRBD2 TRBJ2-7 TRBV4-1 CASSQGFAPGLAGAREQYF TGCGCCAGCAGCCAAGGATTCGCTCCTGGACTAGCGGGGGCCCGGGAGCAGTACTTC